The 9 T cell receptor beta chains below all came from one sample that was sequenced in a study of regulatory T cells in long-lasting Graves disease (dated by TCRdb to the early 2020s). Receptors were amplified or captured by multiplex PCR. TCRdb names Illumina HiSeq 4000 as the instrument used. TCR beta libraries were built with iRepertoire HTBI primers and Arm-PCR amplification of CDR3 regions. TCRdb reworked the public reads: Q25 trimming with fastp, MiXCR clone assembly, productive beta chains retained. Every entry covers one CDR3 protein and lists the most common genes and DNA from its rows. The sample includes under 700,000 distinct CDR3 sequences, with about 16% observed a single time. The biggest ten clones account for approximately 25% of the sample. According to the study, the label for this sample's time point signals: newly diagnosed GD, antithyroid drugs for less than 3 months. RNA was extracted from PBMCs in TRIzol for both TCR sequencing and RNA sequencing.

This same sample was also taken into another study, of T cells in Graves' hyperthyroidism and ophthalmopathy.

This material consisted of peripheral blood mononuclear cells (PBMCs), taken at new diagnosis, from a patient treated with antithyroid drugs. The receptors were gathered from a woman aged 40-60 years with Graves disease. Donor details come from another sample of the same person, matched by shared clones.

This clonotype was observed at least ten times. The rearrangement uses TRBV6-9 and TRBJ1-5; maybe TRBD1 (6 bases). Trimming stripped 3 bases from V and 4 bases from J, with 10 bases between. Germline V gives CDR1 MNHGY, CDR2 SVAAGI. CDR3 length equals 14 residues. The CDR3 reads CASSYDRKNQPQHF. CDR3 bases: TGTGCCAGCAGTTACGACAGGAAAAATCAGCCCCAGCATTTT.

This clonotype was recorded a few times. The chain carries TRBV7-9 and TRBJ2-2; D possibly corresponds to TRBD2 (5 bases). The CDR3 covers 15 residues. Germline V gene data show CDR1 as SEHNR and CDR2 as FQNEAQ (reference sequence). Trimming shortened V by 5 bases and J by 5 bases, and 15 bases separated the two germline ends. This CDR3 reads CASSPGGYSTGELFF. The CDR3 DNA is TGTGCCAGCAGCCCCGGCGGGTATTCGACCGGGGAGCTGTTTTTT.

Ten or more counts support this clonotype. This chain links TRBV6-1 with TRBJ2-1; either TRBD1 or TRBD2 may fit D (5 bases each). This CDR3 spans 15 amino acids. V lost 3 bases, J lost 1 base, and 10 bases lay in between. Germline values: CDR1 MNHNS, CDR2 SASEGT. CDR3 region: CASSEGWGSYNEQFF. In DNA, the CDR3 is TGTGCCAGCAGTGAGGGTTGGGGGTCCTACAATGAGCAGTTCTTC.

This clonotype was picked up many times. The J gene is TRBJ2-3, the V gene TRBV5-1, with 13 nucleotides matching TRBD2. V shed 0 bases, J shed 5 bases, and the junction held 3 bases outside the gene matches. The CDR3 sequence is 16 residues long. Germline CDR1 is SGHRS and CDR2 is YFSETQ. The CDR3 loop reads CASSLGTSGGQDTQYF. The CDR3 coding sequence is TGCGCCAGCAGCTTGGGGACTAGCGGGGGACAAGATACGCAGTATTTT.

This clonotype was detected many times. Germline and junction disagree at one end, which may indicate a read error. In nucleotides, the CDR3 is TGTACCAGCGCTGACAGTAGCACAGATACGCAGTATTTT. Residues: CTSADSSTDTQYF. The V gene is TRBV2, the J gene TRBJ2-3, with D maybe TRBD1 (5 bases). In germline, CDR1 is SNHLY, CDR2 FYNNEI. The CDR3 length is 13 residues.

The sample holds many counts of this clonotype. This chain uses TRBV7-8 with TRBJ2-5; D not resolved. CDR3 length: 13 residues. With 4 bases removed from V and 5 bases from J, the gap between germline ends came to 11 bases. Germline V CDR1 and CDR2: SGHVS, FQNEAQ. The CDR3 DNA is TGTGCCAGCAGCTCTAGTTTGGCCGAGACCCAGTACTTC. Translation: CASSSSLAETQYF. Full variable domain (rest looked up from reference TRBV7-8 and TRBJ2-5): GAGVSQSPRYKVAKRGQDVALRCDPISGHVSLFWYQQALGQGPEFLTYFQNEAQLDKSGLPSDRFFAERPEGSVSTLKIQRTQQEDSAVYLCASSSSLAETQYFGPGTRLLVL.

The CDR3 nucleotides are TGTGCCAGCAGCCCAGGGCCTTCTATTAACTATGGCTACACCTTC. Residues: CASSPGPSINYGYTF. The rearrangement joins TRBV7-9 to TRBJ1-2; D may be TRBD1 (5 bases). Germline CDR1 is SEHNR and CDR2 is FQNEAQ (reference sequence). The V end was cut by 5 bases, the J end by 1 base, with 14 bases between. The CDR3 runs to 15 residues.

This clonotype was found many times. The V and J genes are TRBV28 and TRBJ1-1, with D perhaps matching TRBD1 (5 bases). From germline, CDR1 is MDHEN and CDR2 SYDVKM. V was trimmed by 5 bases and J by 1 base, leaving 11 bases between them. This CDR3 is 14 amino acids long. CDR3 nucleotide sequence: TGTGCCAGCAGTATAATACAGGAGAACACTGAAGCTTTCTTT. Its translation: CASSIIQENTEAFF. The whole variable domain, remainder taken from reference TRBV28 and TRBJ1-1, is DVKVTQSSRYLVKRTGEKVFLECVQDMDHENMFWYRQDPGLGLRLIYFSYDVKMKEKGDIPEGYSVSREKKERFSLILESASTNQTSMYLCASSIIQENTEAFFGQGTRLTVV.

The chain joins TRBV7-9 to TRBJ1-1; D is unclear. The ends were cut back, 11 bases at V and 0 bases at J, with 13 bases in the middle. The CDR3 consists of 13 residues. CDR1 and CDR2 (germline): SEHNR, FQNEAQ (reference sequence). Here the CDR3 DNA reads TGTGCCTCAGCGGAACAGATGAACACTGAAGCTTTCTTT. Its protein product is CASAEQMNTEAFF.